The clone carrying this TCR beta chain was observed many times. This CDR3 comprises 13 residues. V shed 8 bases and J shed 5 bases, with 12 bases lying between them. Germline values: CDR1 ENHRY, CDR2 SYGVKD. These data come from a study of regulatory T cells in long-lasting Graves disease. Time point meaning: persistent/refractory GD, antithyroid drugs over 5 years with positive TRAb. The TCR library used RNA extracted from PBMCs. Combining iRepertoire HTBI primers with Arm-PCR of CDR3 regions, the authors built TCR beta libraries. TCRdb itself ran the multiplex PCR reads through MiXCR, one entry per CDR3 protein. The sample lists about 430,000 distinct CDR3 sequences; around 23% were seen once.

The V call is TRBV10-3, the J call TRBJ1-4; D call uncertain. The sequences come from peripheral blood mononuclear cells (PBMCs), collected when the disease was refractory, from a patient treated with antithyroid drugs. The receptor comes from a female donor with Graves disease. CDR3 sequence reads: CAIRRELNEKLFF. The DNA of the CDR3 is TGTGCCATCCGGAGGGAATTAAATGAAAAACTGTTTTTT.